This passage covers 25 T cell receptor beta chains from one sample sequenced in a study of blood T cell repertoires in COVID-19. Profiled with immunoSEQ multiplex PCR; TCRdb holds only in-frame clones, not every one. The table has more than 55,000 clones, less than 85% seen once; the top ten hold about 15%. The sequencing input was peripheral blood. Every receptor here comes from a woman between 65 and 79 years old with acute or convalescent COVID-19.

The V gene is TRBV5-1, the J gene TRBJ1-2; 9 bases fit TRBD1. Germline trimming cut 9 bases from V and 8 bases from J; bases unmatched to any gene: 8. The germline V gene has CDR1 SGHRS and CDR2 YFSETQ. This CDR3 region has 12 residues. The CDR3 region is CAIPTGGGGYTF. The CDR3 nucleotides read TGCGCCATCCCAACAGGGGGCGGCGGCTACACCTTC.

J is TRBJ1-2 and V is TRBV10-3; no reliable D call. V lost 10 bases and J lost 13, with 19 bases in between. Germline CDR1 reads ENHRY; CDR2 reads SYGVKD. The CDR3 length is 11 residues. The CDR3 nucleotides read TGTGCCACCCTGGACTCTTCAGCGGGCACCTTC. Translation gives CATLDSSAGTF.

The chain uses TRBV5-1 and TRBJ2-1; TRBD2 aligns across 10 bases. Germline trimming cut 1 base from V and 5 bases from J; bases unmatched to any gene: 9. Germline CDR1 is SGHRS and CDR2 is YFSETQ. CDR3 length: 17 amino acids. The CDR3 nucleotides read TGCGCCAGCAGCTTGTACGGACTAGCGGACACTAACAATGAGCAGTTCTTC. It is translated as CASSLYGLADTNNEQFF.

The chain is built from TRBV6-4 and TRBJ1-1; D gene ambiguous. CDR1 is MRHNA and CDR2 is SNTAGT in the germline V gene. The CDR3 contains 13 residues. The V and J ends lost 5 bases and 1 base respectively, with 8 bases between them. The CDR3 region is CASSLLWNTEAFF. As DNA, the CDR3 is TGTGCCAGCAGTCTACTCTGGAACACTGAAGCTTTCTTT.

DNA of the CDR3: TGCAGTGCTAGTGACCCAGGGAGGAATAGCAATCAGCCCCAGCATTTT. Translated, it gives CSASDPGRNSNQPQHF. V and J are TRBV20-1 and TRBJ1-5; D possibly corresponds to TRBD1 (5 bases). From germline, CDR1 is DFQATT and CDR2 SNEGSKA (reference sequence). The CDR3 is 16 amino acids. Trimming removed 3 bases at V and 0 bases at J, with 15 bases between.

The chain recombines TRBV3-1 (or the pseudogene TRBV3-2) with TRBJ2-3; 8 nucleotides match TRBD2. V shed 5 bases, J shed 2 bases, and the junction held 12 bases outside the gene matches. Germline V gene sequence: CDR1 LGHDT, CDR2 YNNKEL (reference sequence). This CDR3 region has 17 residues. As DNA, the CDR3 is TGTGCCAGCAGCTCCCGATCGGGGGGGCGTATCACAGATACGCAGTATTTT. It specifies CASSSRSGGRITDTQYF.

This clone has more than one count but fewer than ten. V gene TRBV24-1 combines with J gene TRBJ1-6; D possibly corresponds to TRBD1 (6 bases). V dropped 9 bases and J dropped 10 bases, with 12 bases sitting between them. This CDR3 spans 12 amino acids. Germline-derived CDR1 and CDR2 are KGHDR and SFDVKD. The CDR3 region has the DNA TGTGCCACCTCGGCAGGGGACTCACCCCTCCACTTT. Its protein product is CATSAGDSPLHF.

The chain combines TRBV3-1 (or the pseudogene TRBV3-2) with TRBJ2-7, with 12 bases lining up with TRBD2. CDR3 length: 15 amino acids. CDR1 and CDR2 from the germline V gene are LGHDT and YNNKEL (reference sequence). V lost 1 base, J lost 7 bases, and 5 bases stayed unmatched. For the CDR3, the DNA is TGTGCCAGCAGCCAAGGGGCTAGCGGGGGGGGTGAGCAGTACTTC. This codes for CASSQGASGGGEQYF.

V is TRBV5-1 and J is TRBJ2-7, with 8 bases aligning to TRBD1. Germline assignment: CDR1 SGHRS and CDR2 YFSETQ. The CDR3 covers 14 residues. After removal of 4 bases from V and 1 base from J, the junction contained 4 bases not matched to a gene. This chain's CDR3 is CASSGRTGSYEQYF. CDR3 DNA sequence: TGCGCCAGCAGCGGTAGGACAGGGTCCTACGAGCAGTACTTC. Filled out from reference TRBV5-1 and TRBJ2-7, the complete variable domain reads KAGVTQTPRYLIKTRGQQVTLSCSPISGHRSVSWYQQTPGQGLQFLFEYFSETQRNKGNFPGRFSGRQFSNSRSEMNVSTLELGDSALYLCASSGRTGSYEQYFGPGTRLTVT.

This chain joins TRBV19 and TRBJ1-5, with D maybe TRBD1 (5 bases). This CDR3 has 15 residues. Germline CDR1 and CDR2: LNHDA and SQIVND (reference sequence). V shed 7 bases and J shed 5 bases, with 18 bases lying between them. Written as DNA, the CDR3 is TGTGCCAGTACCATGGGGGGGGTCCCCTATCAGCCCCAGCATTTT. This sequence encodes CASTMGGVPYQPQHF.

This clone came up a few times. V gene TRBV6-5 combines with J gene TRBJ1-2; the match to TRBD1 covers 10 bases. V dropped 6 bases and J dropped 3; count of bases not matched to a gene: 7. Germline CDR1 reads MNHEY; CDR2 reads SVGAGI. This CDR3 comprises 15 residues. CDR3 nucleotide sequence: TGTGCCAGCAGGACTCAGACAGGGGGCGACTATGGCTACACCTTC. Protein sequence: CASRTQTGGDYGYTF.

The V gene is TRBV5-4, the J gene TRBJ2-1; 7 bases fit TRBD2. This CDR3 is built from 16 residues. Per the germline V gene, CDR1 is SGHNT and CDR2 is YYREEE (reference sequence). Trimming at V came to 0 bases and at J to 4 bases, leaving 7 bases not matched to a gene. Here the CDR3 DNA reads TGTGCCAGCAGCTTGGGAGGGGCGGGGGTATACAATGAGCAGTTCTTC. Translated, it gives CASSLGGAGVYNEQFF.

This clone appeared a few times. V gene TRBV5-6 combines with J gene TRBJ1-2; 8 nucleotides line up with TRBD1. Germline V gene lookup returns CDR1 SGHDT and CDR2 YYEEEE. Trimming removed 1 base from V and 1 base from J; junction bases left unmatched: 3. This CDR3 spans 15 amino acids. The CDR3 region has the DNA TGTGCCAGCAGCTTGTGGGACAGGTTTAACTATGGCTACACCTTC. Protein product: CASSLWDRFNYGYTF.

The V and J genes are TRBV6-2 or TRBV6-3 and TRBJ1-2; tentative D call: TRBD1 (6 bases). The CDR3 extends over 16 amino acids. The germline V gene has CDR1 MNHEY and CDR2 SVGEGT. V was shortened by 4 bases and J by 2 bases, with 17 bases between the two germline ends. The CDR3, as DNA: TGTGCCAGCAGTTCTCGCAAGCACAGGGTGAACTATGGCTACACCTTC. Its translation: CASSSRKHRVNYGYTF.

This chain links TRBV9 with TRBJ1-3, with 10 bases identical to TRBD1. Germline loops: CDR1 SGDLS, CDR2 YYNGEE. With 3 bases clipped from V and 9 bases from J, the junction kept 6 bases outside the gene matches. The CDR3 has 14 amino acids. CDR3 DNA sequence: TGTGCCAGCAGCGCGACAGGGGGCGTAGGCACCATATATTTT. Protein product: CASSATGGVGTIYF.

The chain links TRBV5-1 to TRBJ2-1; possibly TRBD2 for D (5 bases). The CDR3 loop spans 12 amino acids. The germline CDR1 and CDR2 sequences are SGHRS and YFSETQ. Trimming pared 1 base from V and 6 bases from J, leaving 5 bases between. The CDR3 nucleotides are TGCGCCAGCAGCTTGAGCGGCAATGAGCAGTTCTTC. This codes for CASSLSGNEQFF.

The V gene is TRBV18, the J gene TRBJ2-5; D might be TRBD2 (5 bases). Germline values: CDR1 KGHSH, CDR2 LQKENI. V gave up 0 bases and J gave up 2 bases, with 16 bases separating them. This CDR3 has 17 amino acids. In DNA form, the CDR3 reads TGTGCCAGCTCACCACCGGGCGGAGGATTGATTCAAGAGACCCAGTACTTC. As protein: CASSPPGGGLIQETQYF.

The V call is TRBV11-2, the J call TRBJ1-2, with 7 bases lining up with TRBD1. From germline, CDR1 is SGHAT and CDR2 FQNNGV. The CDR3 length is 15 residues. V trimming: 4 bases; J trimming: 3 bases; junction bases outside the gene matches: 8. The CDR3 loop reads CASSSIQGQDYGYTF. In DNA, the CDR3 is TGTGCCAGCAGCTCCATACAGGGGCAGGACTATGGCTACACCTTC.

This chain links TRBV5-1 with TRBJ1-1; the D is unclear. Trimming took 3 bases from V and 1 from J, leaving 10 bases between them. The CDR3 sequence is 14 residues long. The germline CDR1 and CDR2 sequences are SGHRS and YFSETQ. The CDR3 DNA follows: TGCGCCAGCAGCTCCAGAGGGCGGAACACTGAAGCTTTCTTT. Its protein product is CASSSRGRNTEAFF.

This clone was picked up a small number of times. This chain joins TRBV9 and TRBJ1-3; no definite D call. CDR1 and CDR2 (germline): SGDLS, YYNGEE. Deletions cut 7 bases from V and 0 bases from J, with 11 bases between. CDR3 length equals 14 residues. CDR3: CASADLSSGNTIYF. As DNA, the CDR3 is TGTGCCAGCGCGGACTTAAGCTCTGGAAACACCATATATTTT.

V gene TRBV9 combines with J gene TRBJ1-4, with D perhaps matching TRBD1 (6 bases). Trimming took off 2 bases at V and 8 bases at J, with 13 bases between the two ends. The CDR3 extends over 14 amino acids. Germline-derived CDR1 and CDR2 are SGDLS and YYNGEE. CDR3 in amino acids: CASSVRDTREKLFF. The CDR3, as DNA: TGTGCCAGCAGCGTCCGGGACACCAGGGAAAAACTGTTTTTT.

This clone was seen only a few times. The chain employs TRBV3-1 (or the pseudogene TRBV3-2) and TRBJ1-2; D is perhaps TRBD1 (5 bases). Trimming removed 4 bases at V and 2 bases at J, with 20 bases between. From germline, CDR1 is LGHDT and CDR2 YNNKEL (reference sequence). This CDR3 has 17 amino acids. The CDR3 bases are TGTGCCAGCAGCCCCGAGGCTGGCAGGGCGCCCAACTATGGCTACACCTTC. It codes for CASSPEAGRAPNYGYTF.

The V call is TRBV19, the J call TRBJ1-5, with 9 bases matching TRBD1. The length of the CDR3 is 17 residues. V shed 2 bases, J shed 1 base, and the junction held 6 bases outside the gene matches. Germline V lookup: CDR1 LNHDA, CDR2 SQIVND (reference sequence). The DNA for the CDR3 is TGTGCCAGTAGTATAAAGGGACAGGGTGTGAGCAATCAGCCCCAGCATTTT. Translating it yields CASSIKGQGVSNQPQHF.

J is TRBJ1-6 and V is TRBV5-3; D call uncertain. TRBV5-3 is flagged as an ORF with uncertain function. The CDR3 is 14 amino acids. V was shortened by 8 bases and J by 18 bases, with 27 bases between the two germline ends. CDR3: CASSPETRIGKPHF. The CDR3 nucleotides are TGTGCCAGCTCCCCCGAGACACGGATCGGCAAACCCCACTTT.

The V and J genes are TRBV4-1 and TRBJ2-3, with D possibly TRBD2 on 7 matching bases. The germline V gene encodes CDR1 MGHRA and CDR2 YSYEKL. The CDR3 length is 17 residues. Trimming took 4 bases from V and 1 from J, leaving 18 bases between them. In nucleotides, the CDR3 is TGCGCCAGCAGCCCACCCCCTGGGGGGGGCCGCACAGATACGCAGTATTTT. Translating it yields CASSPPPGGGRTDTQYF.